This T cell receptor (beta chain) was retrieved from a study of T-cell reconstitution after alpha-beta-depleted transplantation in children. Unique molecular identifiers featured in how the TCRbeta library was prepared. From the PCR reads, TCRdb called clonotypes with MiXCR, one entry per CDR3 protein. The table has 420,000 or so distinct CDR3 sequences, roughly 10% seen once. CDR1 is SEHNR and CDR2 is FQNEAQ in the germline V gene (reference sequence). Unmatched junction bases numbered 7, after V lost 5 bases and J lost 4 bases. The CDR3 runs 14 residues. This clonotype turned up a few times. This TCR was sampled from a human donor who donated a stem cell graft to a child with acute myeloid leukemia. The V gene is TRBV7-9, the J gene TRBJ1-1, with 7 bases identical to TRBD1. This material consisted of PBMCs from the stem cell graft donor, taken from the stem cell graft. CDR3 loop: CASSPQGLGTEAFF. CDR3 in DNA: TGTGCCAGCAGCCCACAGGGGTTGGGCACTGAAGCTTTCTTT.